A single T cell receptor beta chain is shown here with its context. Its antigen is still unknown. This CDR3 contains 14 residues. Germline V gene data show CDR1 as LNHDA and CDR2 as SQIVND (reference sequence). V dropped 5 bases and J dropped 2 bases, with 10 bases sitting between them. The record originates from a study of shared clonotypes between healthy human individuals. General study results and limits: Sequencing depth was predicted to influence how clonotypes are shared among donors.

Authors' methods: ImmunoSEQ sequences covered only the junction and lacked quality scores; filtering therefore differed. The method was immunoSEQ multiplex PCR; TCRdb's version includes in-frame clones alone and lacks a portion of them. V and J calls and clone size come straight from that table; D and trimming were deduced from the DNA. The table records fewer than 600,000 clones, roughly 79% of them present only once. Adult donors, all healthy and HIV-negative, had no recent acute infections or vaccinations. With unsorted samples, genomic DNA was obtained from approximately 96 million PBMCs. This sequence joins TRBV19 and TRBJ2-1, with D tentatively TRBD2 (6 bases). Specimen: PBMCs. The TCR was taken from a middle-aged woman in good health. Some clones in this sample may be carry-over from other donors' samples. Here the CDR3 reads CASSLPGAYNEQFF. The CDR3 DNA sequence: TGTGCCAGTAGTCTCCCGGGGGCCTACAATGAGCAGTTCTTC.